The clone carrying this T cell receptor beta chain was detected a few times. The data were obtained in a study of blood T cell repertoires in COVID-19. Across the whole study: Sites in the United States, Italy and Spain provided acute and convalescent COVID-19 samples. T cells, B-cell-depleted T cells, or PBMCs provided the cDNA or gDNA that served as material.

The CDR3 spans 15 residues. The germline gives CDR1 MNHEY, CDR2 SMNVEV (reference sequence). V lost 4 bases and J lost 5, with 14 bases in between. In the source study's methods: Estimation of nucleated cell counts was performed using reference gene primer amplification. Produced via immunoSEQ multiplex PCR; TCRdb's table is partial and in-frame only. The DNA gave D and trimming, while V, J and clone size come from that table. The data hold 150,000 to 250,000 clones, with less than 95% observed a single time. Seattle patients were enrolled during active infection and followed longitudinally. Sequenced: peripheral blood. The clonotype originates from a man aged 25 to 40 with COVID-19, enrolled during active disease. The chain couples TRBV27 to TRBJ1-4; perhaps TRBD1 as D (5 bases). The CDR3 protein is CASSSLGATNEKLFF. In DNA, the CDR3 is TGTGCCAGCAGTTCCCTTGGGGCCACAAATGAAAAACTGTTTTTT.